Following are 32 T cell receptor beta chains from one sample sequenced in a study of memory CD4+ T cells and cytomegalovirus serostatus. Single viable CD3+CD4+CD8-CD45RO+ cells were sorted as the memory CD4+ T cells. The data were produced by immunoSEQ multiplex PCR, yet TCRdb's version contains in-frame clones alone and is incomplete. The sample shows more than 45,000 clones, approximately 78% of them seen only once. What was sequenced was memory CD4+ T cells from blood. The receptors here all came from an adult in good health and CMV-seronegative.

This clone has just one count. The chain employs TRBV18 and TRBJ1-1; weak D call: TRBD1 (5 bases). Germline lookup yields CDR1 KGHSH and CDR2 LQKENI. The CDR3 sequence is 13 residues long. The V gene lost 2 bases and the J gene lost 4 bases, with 8 bases spanning the gap. The CDR3 coding sequence is TGTGCCAGCTCACCAGGGGGACCCACTGAAGCTTTCTTT. It yields the protein CASSPGGPTEAFF.

This chain uses TRBV5-1 with TRBJ2-3; 10 bases match TRBD1. J was trimmed by 8 bases and V by 1 base; bases with no gene match: 7. Germline V lookup: CDR1 SGHRS, CDR2 YFSETQ. This CDR3 has 15 amino acids. For the CDR3, the DNA is TGCGCCAGCAGCTTGCTGGGACAGGGGAGTAGTACGCAGTATTTT. It specifies CASSLLGQGSSTQYF. The variable domain in full, with the rest retrieved from reference TRBV5-1 and TRBJ2-3, is KAGVTQTPRYLIKTRGQQVTLSCSPISGHRSVSWYQQTPGQGLQFLFEYFSETQRNKGNFPGRFSGRQFSNSRSEMNVSTLELGDSALYLCASSLLGQGSSTQYFGPGTRLTVL.

V is TRBV5-4 and J is TRBJ1-1, with D perhaps TRBD1 (5 bases). The CDR3 sequence is 14 residues long. Germline V gene sequence: CDR1 SGHNT, CDR2 YYREEE (reference sequence). V lost 4 bases and J 1 base, leaving 11 bases between the germline ends. The CDR3 nucleotides are TGTGCCAGCAGCCTTGGAGACAGGAACACTGAAGCTTTCTTT. Translating it yields CASSLGDRNTEAFF. The entire variable domain, with the rest obtained from reference TRBV5-4 and TRBJ1-1, is as follows: ETGVTQSPTHLIKTRGQQVTLRCSSQSGHNTVSWYQQALGQGPQFIFQYYREEENGRGNFPPRFSGLQFPNYSSELNVNALELDDSALYLCASSLGDRNTEAFFGQGTRLTVV.

CDR3 nucleotide sequence: TGTGCCAGCAGCTCGACAGGGAGCTCCTACGAGCAGTACTTC. This codes for CASSSTGSSYEQYF. The rearrangement links TRBV25-1 to TRBJ2-7; 7 nucleotides agree with TRBD1. J was trimmed by 0 bases and V by 6 bases; bases with no gene match: 5. The CDR3 loop spans 14 amino acids. Looked up from germline, CDR1 is MGHDK and CDR2 is SYGVNS.

The CDR3 region is CASSYRQEATGANVLTF. The CDR3 region has the DNA TGTGCCAGCAGCTATAGACAGGAAGCGACTGGGGCCAACGTCCTGACTTTC. The chain joins TRBV7-9 to TRBJ2-6, with a weak D call TRBD1 (6 bases). V was clipped by 4 bases and J by 2 bases, with 15 bases between them. There are 17 residues in the CDR3. Germline V gene sequence: CDR1 SEHNR, CDR2 FQNEAQ (reference sequence).

This clone was picked up a small number of times. V usage is TRBV28 and J usage is TRBJ2-2, with 8 bases aligning to TRBD1. After removal of 5 bases from V and 1 base from J, the junction contained 3 bases not matched to a gene. CDR1 is MDHEN and CDR2 is SYDVKM in the germline V gene. The CDR3 loop spans 15 amino acids. CDR3 sequence (DNA): TGTGCCAGCAGTCCTACAGGGGGGAACACCGGGGAGCTGTTTTTT. Translation: CASSPTGGNTGELFF.

The V call is TRBV7-2, the J call TRBJ1-2; D is perhaps TRBD1 (6 bases). Trimming took off 5 bases at V and 2 bases at J, with 12 bases between the two ends. The CDR3 has 14 residues. Germline V CDR1 and CDR2: SGHTA, FQGNSA. The CDR3 DNA reads as TGTGCCAGCAGCCTAGGGAGGGGGAACTATGGCTACACCTTC. Translating gives CASSLGRGNYGYTF.

The genes are TRBV2 and TRBJ1-1, with D unclear. CDR3 length: 13 amino acids. V was cut by 6 bases and J by 1 base, with 9 bases left in between. Germline loops: CDR1 SNHLY, CDR2 FYNNEI. CDR3 nucleotide sequence: TGTGCCAGCAGCCCGTCCGGGAACACTGAAGCTTTCTTT. Translated, it gives CASSPSGNTEAFF.

This chain uses TRBV7-2 with TRBJ2-3; the D gene could be TRBD1 or TRBD2 (7 bases each). Trimming removed 6 bases at V and 9 bases at J, with 10 bases between. CDR3 length: 11 residues. Germline V gene sequence: CDR1 SGHTA, CDR2 FQGNSA. CDR3 DNA: TGTGCCAGCAGGGGAGGGGGCACGCAGTATTTT. Residues: CASRGGGTQYF.

This clone showed up just a few times. The rearrangement links TRBV10-3 to TRBJ2-3; 9 nucleotides match TRBD1. Germline trimming cut 6 bases from V and 5 bases from J; bases unmatched to any gene: 6. The CDR3 covers 14 residues. CDR1 is ENHRY and CDR2 is SYGVKD in the germline V gene. CDR3 sequence: CAIRRDRAIDTQYF. The DNA of the CDR3 is TGTGCCATCAGAAGGGACAGGGCTATAGATACGCAGTATTTT.

This clone occurred once. The gene calls are TRBV11-2 and TRBJ1-3; 12 bases fit TRBD1. Germline V gene lookup returns CDR1 SGHAT and CDR2 FQNNGV. Trimming cost V 2 bases and J 8 bases; bases outside gene matches: 7. The CDR3 is made up of 16 amino acids. For the CDR3, the DNA is TGTGCCAGCAGCTTAAGTCTGGGACAGGGGGCGGACACCATATATTTT. It translates to CASSLSLGQGADTIYF.

J is TRBJ1-2 and V is TRBV6-5, with D hard to call. V was shortened by 6 bases and J by 8 bases, with 16 bases between the two germline ends. Germline CDR1 is MNHEY and CDR2 is SVGAGI. The CDR3 runs 13 residues. CDR3 loop: CASSRGSMVGYTF. CDR3 DNA: TGTGCCAGCAGCCGCGGATCTATGGTCGGCTACACCTTC.

The rearrangement links TRBV6-1 to TRBJ2-7; perhaps TRBD2 as D (6 bases). Deletions cut 5 bases from V and 0 bases from J, with 14 bases between. Germline-derived CDR1 and CDR2 are MNHNS and SASEGT. The CDR3 has 15 amino acids. The CDR3 DNA is TGTGCCAGCAGTTCCCCGGACGGGAGCTCCTACGAGCAGTACTTC. It is translated as CASSSPDGSSYEQYF.

The chain is built from TRBV28 and TRBJ1-2, with D possibly being TRBD1 (5 bases). Trimming pared 8 bases from V and 6 bases from J, leaving 19 bases between. CDR3 size: 14 residues. Germline assignment: CDR1 MDHEN and CDR2 SYDVKM. CDR3 residues: CASRSAGIFDGYTF. The CDR3 coding sequence is TGTGCCAGCCGATCCGCAGGGATTTTCGATGGCTACACCTTC.

The rearrangement uses TRBV5-4 and TRBJ2-7; the match to TRBD2 covers 11 bases. The V gene end was trimmed by 3 bases and the J gene end by 3 bases; junction bases not matched to a gene: 2. CDR3 length: 14 amino acids. The V gene's germline CDR1 is SGHNT and CDR2 YYREEE (reference sequence). The CDR3 sequence: CASSSGLAGYEQYF. The CDR3 nucleotides read TGTGCCAGCAGCTCCGGACTAGCGGGCTACGAGCAGTACTTC.

The chain is built from TRBV7-2 and TRBJ2-1, with unresolved D. Per germline, CDR1 SGHTA and CDR2 FQGNSA. Trimming shortened V by 2 bases and J by 5 bases, and 4 bases separated the two germline ends. The CDR3 loop spans 12 amino acids. CDR3 amino acids: CASSLRHNEQFF. The CDR3 coding sequence is TGTGCCAGCAGCTTAAGACACAATGAGCAGTTCTTC.

This chain links TRBV19 with TRBJ1-5; the D gene is possibly TRBD1 (5 bases). CDR1 is LNHDA, CDR2 SQIVND, per germline (reference sequence). The V and J ends lost 6 bases and 3 bases respectively, with 15 bases between them. CDR3 size: 15 residues. CDR3 amino acids: CASRNLDSFNQPQHF. The CDR3 DNA follows: TGTGCCAGTAGGAACCTAGACAGTTTCAATCAGCCCCAGCATTTT.

DNA of the CDR3: TGTGCCAGCATGGTGGCAGGGCCCCCCTACGAGCAGTACTTC. Amino acid sequence: CASMVAGPPYEQYF. The V gene is TRBV6-5, the J gene TRBJ2-7; D may be TRBD1 (5 bases). V was pared by 7 bases and J by 2 bases, with 15 bases between. This CDR3 has 14 residues. Germline loops: CDR1 MNHEY, CDR2 SVGAGI.

This clone was seen a handful of times. The CDR3 spells CASSELMGRFNQPQHF. CDR3 in DNA: TGTGCCAGCAGTGAATTGATGGGACGGTTCAATCAGCCCCAGCATTTT. The V gene is TRBV6-1, the J gene TRBJ1-5, with a weak D call TRBD1 (5 bases). This CDR3 has 16 amino acids. In germline, CDR1 is MNHNS, CDR2 SASEGT. Trimming pared 2 bases from V and 3 bases from J, leaving 14 bases between.

Comments on this clone: Different DNA sequences within this sample yield the same CDR3. The chain joins TRBV20-1 to TRBJ2-7; tentatively, D is TRBD1 (6 bases). The CDR3 has 11 amino acids. CDR1 is DFQATT, CDR2 SNEGSKA, per germline (reference sequence). The V and J ends lost 6 bases and 3 bases respectively, with 9 bases between them. The CDR3 protein is CSASTGYEQYF. In DNA form, the CDR3 reads TGCAGTGCCTCGACAGGCTACGAGCAGTACTTC.

This chain joins TRBV5-1 and TRBJ2-7; the D gene is possibly TRBD2 (5 bases). The CDR3 consists of 14 residues. The V gene's germline CDR1 is SGHRS and CDR2 YFSETQ. Trimming cost V 1 base and J 2 bases, with 10 bases left between them. The chain's CDR3 is CASSLRGYAYEQYF. As DNA, the CDR3 is TGCGCCAGCAGCTTGCGGGGTTACGCCTACGAGCAGTACTTC.

This clone was picked up a small number of times. The same CDR3 can be traced to other DNA sequences in this sample. J is TRBJ2-1 and V is TRBV5-1; D tentatively reads TRBD1 or TRBD2 (5 bases each). The V and J ends lost 0 bases and 5 bases respectively, with 9 bases between them. The CDR3 extends over 14 amino acids. Germline V CDR1 and CDR2: SGHRS, YFSETQ. CDR3: CASSLGDEHNEQFF. The CDR3 DNA follows: TGCGCCAGCAGCTTGGGGGACGAGCACAATGAGCAGTTCTTC.

The chain couples TRBV28 to TRBJ1-3; tentative D call: TRBD1 (5 bases). Germline V CDR1 and CDR2: MDHEN, SYDVKM. Trimming took off 3 bases at V and 2 bases at J, with 8 bases between the two ends. The CDR3 has 14 amino acids. The CDR3 sequence is CASSFPGAGNTIYF. CDR3 DNA sequence: TGTGCCAGCAGTTTCCCGGGGGCTGGAAACACCATATATTTT.

The V and J genes are TRBV30 and TRBJ2-4; 8 bases align to TRBD1. The V and J ends lost 4 bases and 9 bases, in that order; junction bases with no gene match: 8. The CDR3 runs 13 residues. Germline CDR1 GTSNPN, CDR2 SVGIG (reference sequence). The CDR3 coding sequence is TGTGCCTGGAATGACAGGGGAGGAAGCATTCAGTACTTC. Encoded protein: CAWNDRGGSIQYF.

The chain combines TRBV21-1 with TRBJ2-7; no DNA check was done on the table's D call, TRBD2. TRBV21-1 is a pseudogene. This CDR3 contains 14 residues. The CDR3 nucleotides read TGTGCCAGCCCAGCGGGAGAGCGATCCTACGAGCAGTACTTC. As protein: CASPAGERSYEQYF.

The chain recombines TRBV7-9 with TRBJ2-1; 7 bases fit TRBD2. V lost 5 bases, J lost 0 bases, and 1 base stayed unmatched. Germline loops: CDR1 SEHNR, CDR2 FQNEAQ (reference sequence). The length of the CDR3 is 14 residues. The CDR3 protein is CASSRDYSYNEQFF. CDR3 DNA: TGTGCCAGCAGCCGGGACTACTCCTACAATGAGCAGTTCTTC.

The V gene is TRBV9, the J gene TRBJ2-3; 8 bases line up with TRBD2. The germline V gene has CDR1 SGDLS and CDR2 YYNGEE. The CDR3 is 13 amino acids. Unmatched junction bases numbered 1, after V lost 4 bases and J lost 3 bases. The CDR3 DNA reads TGTGCCAGCAGCACGGGGGGGACAGATACGCAGTATTTT. Amino acids: CASSTGGTDTQYF.

This clone was seen only once. The chain carries TRBV6-1 and TRBJ1-2; D is unresolved. Trimming shortened V by 7 bases and J by 8 bases, and 14 bases separated the two germline ends. In germline, CDR1 is MNHNS, CDR2 SASEGT. The CDR3 has 12 residues. CDR3 DNA: TGTGCCAGCACCCCGGACTTCTCGGGCTACACCTTC. As protein: CASTPDFSGYTF.

This clone has only a few counts. J is TRBJ1-1 and V is TRBV30; D is unresolved. CDR1 and CDR2 from the germline V gene are GTSNPN and SVGIG (reference sequence). Trimming stripped 0 bases from V and 6 bases from J, with 5 bases between. The CDR3 contains 11 residues. The DNA of the CDR3 is TGTGCCTGGAGTGTAAAGGCTGAAGCTTTCTTT. Its protein product is CAWSVKAEAFF.

The CDR3 loop is CASSGGRGNGSPLHF. DNA of the CDR3: TGTGCCAGCAGTGGGGGCCGCGGGAATGGATCACCCCTCCACTTT. V is TRBV2 and J is TRBJ1-6; D possibly corresponds to TRBD1 (5 bases). Per germline, CDR1 SNHLY and CDR2 FYNNEI. Trimming pared 4 bases from V and 10 bases from J, leaving 17 bases between. The CDR3 totals 15 residues.

This clone was found once. V gene TRBV20-1 combines with J gene TRBJ2-3; D gene uncertain. The V end was cut by 5 bases, the J end by 8 bases, with 11 bases between. Germline values: CDR1 DFQATT, CDR2 SNEGSKA (reference sequence). The CDR3 runs 11 residues. The CDR3 sequence is CSAVLVGTQYF. The DNA of the CDR3 is TGCAGTGCTGTGTTGGTCGGTACGCAGTATTTT.

This chain uses TRBV28 with TRBJ2-7, with D maybe TRBD2 (8 bases). This CDR3 contains 18 residues. Between the trimmed V and J ends, which lost 5 bases and 0 bases, there was a span of 23 bases. Germline V gene sequence: CDR1 MDHEN, CDR2 SYDVKM. For the CDR3, the DNA is TGTGCCAGCAGTCCTAGCGGGCTCGCCGGGACAGCCTCCTACGAGCAGTACTTC. This gives the protein CASSPSGLAGTASYEQYF.